The next 28 T cell receptor beta chains were all read from a single sample in a study of OX40 agonist ivuxolimab in advanced cancers. Here immunoSEQ multiplex PCR was the method, and the copy in TCRdb shows in-frame clones only, minus some. The table records about 59,000 clones, roughly 89% of them present only once. Material: CD4+ or CD8+ T cells sorted from blood, obtained in a trial of the OX40 agonist ivuxolimab. These receptor sequences come from an adult with an advanced solid tumor such as melanoma, head and neck, liver or kidney cancer.

The V call is TRBV2, the J call TRBJ2-1, with unresolved D. The CDR3 is 16 amino acids. Trimming took off 2 bases at V and 6 bases at J, with 17 bases between the two ends. From germline, CDR1 is SNHLY and CDR2 FYNNEI. CDR3 in DNA: TGTGCCAGCAGTGAACGTGTGACGCCCCTTCGCAATGAGCAGTTCTTC. Protein: CASSERVTPLRNEQFF.

The gene calls are TRBV4-3 and TRBJ2-7; 7 bases are a match to TRBD2. The V gene end was trimmed by 0 bases and the J gene end by 0 bases; junction bases not matched to a gene: 5. This CDR3 is 16 amino acids long. CDR1 and CDR2 from the germline V gene are LGHNA and YSLEER. The CDR3, as DNA: TGCGCCAGCAGCCAAGATTTCGGGGGGAGCTCCTACGAGCAGTACTTC. Its translation: CASSQDFGGSSYEQYF.

This clone was seen at least ten times. The rearrangement joins TRBV28 to TRBJ2-7; 9 bases are a match to TRBD1. Germline CDR1 reads MDHEN; CDR2 reads SYDVKM. Unmatched junction bases numbered 6, after V lost 3 bases and J lost 0 bases. The CDR3 has 16 amino acids. The CDR3 sequence is CASSFVGTGSSYEQYF. In nucleotides, the CDR3 is TGTGCCAGCAGTTTTGTGGGGACAGGGAGCTCCTACGAGCAGTACTTC.

In DNA, the CDR3 is TGTGCCAGTAGTCCGGCCGGACAGGGGGTCCACTCTGGGGCCAACGTCCTGACTTTC. As protein: CASSPAGQGVHSGANVLTF. This chain links TRBV19 with TRBJ2-6; 10 nucleotides align to TRBD1. V lost 5 bases, J lost 0 bases, and 10 bases stayed unmatched. The CDR3 length is 19 residues. Germline CDR1 LNHDA, CDR2 SQIVND (reference sequence).

The rearrangement uses TRBV2 and TRBJ2-7; 7 nucleotides line up with TRBD1. This CDR3 is built from 13 residues. Trimming took 6 bases from V and 6 from J; bases not matched to a gene: 8. CDR1 and CDR2 from the germline V gene are SNHLY and FYNNEI. CDR3 DNA: TGTGCCAGCAGAGAGGGGGCAGGGGGCGAGCAGTACTTC. Residues: CASREGAGGEQYF.

The V and J genes are TRBV18 and TRBJ1-4; D remains ambiguous. This CDR3 contains 15 residues. The germline gives CDR1 KGHSH, CDR2 LQKENI. Between the trimmed V and J ends, which lost 3 bases and 7 bases, there was a span of 15 bases. This CDR3 is CASSPDIKIGEKLFF. The CDR3 region has the DNA TGTGCCAGCTCACCCGATATAAAGATAGGTGAAAAACTGTTTTTT.

This rearrangement joins TRBV4-1 to TRBJ2-2; possible D gene TRBD1, 7 bases. The CDR3 is 14 residues long. The V end was cut by 5 bases, the J end by 6 bases, with 13 bases between. CDR1 is MGHRA, CDR2 YSYEKL, per germline. CDR3 region: CASSRQGGSGELFF. CDR3 nucleotide sequence: TGCGCCAGCAGCAGACAGGGAGGTTCCGGGGAGCTGTTTTTT.

As to this clone: Compared with germline, one end of the junction differs, possibly owing to a read error. The V call is TRBV5-1, the J call TRBJ1-2, with TRBD1 as a possible D gene (6 bases). CDR1 and CDR2 (germline): SGHRS, YFSETQ. This CDR3 spans 11 amino acids. The CDR3 protein is CASSFRGGYTF. DNA of the CDR3: TGTGCCAGCAGCTTCAGGGGTGGCTACACCTTC.

This sequence joins TRBV15 and TRBJ1-3; 8 nucleotides agree with TRBD1. The CDR3 has 15 residues. The germline V gene encodes CDR1 LNHNV and CDR2 YYDKDF (reference sequence). J gave up 2 bases and V 7 bases, and 7 bases lay outside the gene matches. Here the CDR3 reads CATTPDRAAGNTIYF. The DNA of the CDR3 is TGTGCCACCACCCCGGACAGGGCGGCTGGAAACACCATATATTTT.

The table lists this clone with a few counts. This may stem from a read error, because a much larger clone lies one nucleotide away. Different DNA sequences within this sample yield the same CDR3. J is TRBJ2-7 and V is TRBV7-9; 8 positions agree with TRBD1. V trimming: 1 base; J trimming: 4 bases; junction bases outside the gene matches: 3. The germline V gene has CDR1 SEHNR and CDR2 FQNEAQ (reference sequence). This CDR3 has 14 residues. CDR3 sequence: CASSLVQGAYEQYF. The CDR3 nucleotides read TGTGCCAGCAGCTTAGTCCAGGGGGCTTACGAGCAGTACTTC.

This chain joins TRBV5-6 and TRBJ2-7, with a weak D call TRBD1 (6 bases). Germline values: CDR1 SGHDT, CDR2 YYEEEE. The CDR3 loop spans 13 amino acids. The V gene lost 4 bases and the J gene lost 2 bases, with 10 bases spanning the gap. This CDR3 is CASSLQGPYEQYF. The CDR3 DNA reads as TGTGCCAGCAGCCTACAGGGACCCTACGAGCAGTACTTC.

V is TRBV4-1 and J is TRBJ1-1, with 11 bases identical to TRBD1. Per germline, CDR1 MGHRA and CDR2 YSYEKL. The CDR3 spans 17 residues. The junction had 16 bases not matched to a gene; V was cut back by 3 bases and J by 10 bases. CDR3 amino acids: CASSQTPGTGGGDVAFF. DNA of the CDR3: TGCGCCAGCAGCCAGACCCCCGGGACAGGGGGAGGGGATGTAGCTTTCTTT.

J is TRBJ1-2 and V is TRBV15, with 8 bases lining up with TRBD1. This CDR3 comprises 14 residues. The trim removed 3 bases at V and 6 bases at J, leaving 6 bases unmatched. Germline V gene lookup returns CDR1 LNHNV and CDR2 YYDKDF (reference sequence). The CDR3, as DNA: TGTGCCACCAGCAGTCCGGACAGGGCGGATGGCTACACCTTC. Protein sequence: CATSSPDRADGYTF.

The V call is TRBV29-1, the J call TRBJ2-1; 16 nucleotides align to TRBD2. In germline, CDR1 is SQVTM, CDR2 ANQGSEA. Germline trimming cut 7 bases from V and 7 bases from J; bases unmatched to any gene: 1. CDR3 size: 13 residues. The CDR3 DNA is TGCAGCGGGGGACTAGCGGGAGGGAATGAGCAGTTCTTC. It is translated as CSGGLAGGNEQFF.

The chain uses TRBV30 and TRBJ2-5; tentatively, D is TRBD1 or TRBD2 (5 bases each). The germline V and J ends were trimmed by 0 bases and 0 bases, with 17 bases remaining between them. CDR1 GTSNPN and CDR2 SVGIG come from the germline V gene (reference sequence). The CDR3 consists of 17 residues. The CDR3 region is CAWSVVSVLGDQETQYF. As DNA, the CDR3 is TGTGCCTGGAGTGTAGTGTCCGTTCTGGGGGACCAAGAGACCCAGTACTTC.

This sequence joins TRBV19 and TRBJ1-1; 7 bases fit TRBD1. The germline V gene encodes CDR1 LNHDA and CDR2 SQIVND (reference sequence). CDR3 length: 16 amino acids. Germline trimming cut 5 bases from V and 4 bases from J; bases unmatched to any gene: 13. The CDR3 here is CASSEQGPAPGTEAFF. The CDR3 DNA reads TGTGCCAGTAGTGAACAGGGGCCAGCTCCCGGCACTGAAGCTTTCTTT. The full variable domain, completed using reference TRBV19 and TRBJ1-1, is DGGITQSPKYLFRKEGQNVTLSCEQNLNHDAMYWYRQDPGQGLRLIYYSQIVNDFQKGDIAEGYSVSREKKESFPLTVTSAQKNPTAFYLCASSEQGPAPGTEAFFGQGTRLTVV.

The V call is TRBV2, the J call TRBJ2-5; 13 bases agree with TRBD2. The CDR3 extends over 15 amino acids. V gave up 8 bases and J gave up 2 bases; unmatched junction bases: 5. Germline V gives CDR1 SNHLY, CDR2 FYNNEI. DNA for the CDR3: TGTGCCAGCGGGGCGACTAGCGGGAGGCAAGAGACCCAGTACTTC. Protein product: CASGATSGRQETQYF.

This clone has just one count. The rearrangement joins TRBV2 to TRBJ2-1; no firm D call. Trimming removed 5 bases at V and 10 bases at J, with 9 bases between. CDR3 size: 11 residues. Germline V CDR1 and CDR2: SNHLY, FYNNEI. The CDR3 DNA follows: TGTGCCAGCAGTTATAGATTAGAGCAGTTCTTC. Amino acids: CASSYRLEQFF.

The CDR3 region is CASSLTGTRYTEAFF. CDR3 sequence (DNA): TGCGCCAGCAGCTTAACAGGGACTAGGTACACTGAAGCTTTCTTT. The J gene is TRBJ1-1, the V gene TRBV5-1; the D gene is possibly TRBD1 (6 bases). With 2 bases removed from V and 3 bases from J, the gap between germline ends came to 14 bases. The germline V gene has CDR1 SGHRS and CDR2 YFSETQ. The CDR3 totals 15 residues.

This clone has only one observation. The chain is built from TRBV7-2 and TRBJ2-5; D call uncertain. The CDR3 has 14 residues. CDR1 and CDR2 from the germline V gene are SGHTA and FQGNSA. V shed 1 base and J shed 1 base, with 7 bases lying between them. The CDR3 nucleotides read TGTGCCAGCAGCTTAGGCCCTGGCCAAGAGACCCAGTACTTC. Protein sequence: CASSLGPGQETQYF.

The gene calls are TRBV28 and TRBJ2-2, with D possibly being TRBD1 (6 bases). The V gene lost 5 bases and the J gene lost 5 bases, with 15 bases spanning the gap. The CDR3 sequence is 15 residues long. CDR1 is MDHEN and CDR2 is SYDVKM in the germline V gene. The CDR3 DNA is TGTGCCAGCAGTGGCAGGGGCGCGGGTACCGGGGAGCTGTTTTTT. It encodes CASSGRGAGTGELFF.

This chain links TRBV9 with TRBJ2-7; a weak D match, TRBD2 (5 bases). With 1 base removed from V and 1 base from J, the gap between germline ends came to 12 bases. This CDR3 region has 15 residues. Germline CDR1 reads SGDLS; CDR2 reads YYNGEE. In nucleotides, the CDR3 is TGTGCCAGCAGCGTAAGGACCGGGGAGTCCTACGAGCAGTACTTC. This sequence encodes CASSVRTGESYEQYF.

This clone was observed once. The chain has TRBV7-8 and TRBJ2-1; tentative D call: TRBD1 (6 bases). CDR1 is SGHVS and CDR2 is FQNEAQ in the germline V gene. The CDR3 totals 15 residues. V was shortened by 5 bases and J by 7 bases, with 18 bases between the two germline ends. CDR3 bases: TGTGCCAGCAGCCGCTCCGGGACAAATTGGAATGAGCAGTTCTTC. This codes for CASSRSGTNWNEQFF.

The rearrangement joins TRBV7-2 to TRBJ1-5, with no clear D. The germline V gene has CDR1 SGHTA and CDR2 FQGNSA. The CDR3 length is 13 residues. V was cut by 8 bases and J by 1 base, with 9 bases left in between. CDR3 residues: CASSPGSNQPQHF. In DNA form, the CDR3 reads TGTGCCAGCTCTCCAGGAAGCAATCAGCCCCAGCATTTT.

The V call is TRBV6-6, the J call TRBJ1-4, with TRBD1 as a possible D gene (5 bases). The CDR3 sequence is 16 residues long. Germline values: CDR1 MNHNY, CDR2 SVGAGI (reference sequence). Trimming took off 6 bases at V and 6 bases at J, with 20 bases between the two ends. The CDR3 sequence: CASSPLRGEAHEKLFF. The CDR3, as DNA: TGTGCCAGCAGCCCCTTAAGAGGGGAGGCGCATGAAAAACTGTTTTTT.

The chain carries TRBV18 and TRBJ1-1, with D tentatively TRBD1 (5 bases). V was clipped by 5 bases and J by 4 bases, with 26 bases between them. Germline CDR1 KGHSH, CDR2 LQKENI. The CDR3 covers 18 residues. Written as DNA, the CDR3 is TGTGCCAGCTCATCCCGGCCGGGGGATGATGTGACATTCACTGAAGCTTTCTTT. Residues: CASSSRPGDDVTFTEAFF.

The J gene is TRBJ2-3, the V gene TRBV7-2; tentative D call: TRBD2 (5 bases). The CDR3 sequence is 15 residues long. Trimming took 0 bases from V and 1 from J, leaving 8 bases between them. The V gene's germline CDR1 is SGHTA and CDR2 FQGNSA. The CDR3 coding sequence is TGTGCCAGCAGCTTAGCGGGAGTGGGCACAGATACGCAGTATTTT. This encodes CASSLAGVGTDTQYF.

The rearrangement uses TRBV11-2 and TRBJ2-3; D could derive from TRBD1 or TRBD2 (6 bases each). The CDR3 covers 16 residues. V was pared by 4 bases and J by 0 bases, with 14 bases between. Per the germline V gene, CDR1 is SGHAT and CDR2 is FQNNGV. CDR3 amino acids: CASSSQGRGSTDTQYF. DNA for the CDR3: TGTGCCAGCAGCTCGCAGGGGCGGGGCAGCACAGATACGCAGTATTTT.